The source of this T cell receptor beta chain is a study of shared clonotypes between healthy human individuals. The repertoire was sequenced with immunoSEQ multiplex PCR; TCRdb's copy has only in-frame clones and lacks some. The profile shows about 2.4 million clones, approximately 93% of them singletons. On this clone itself: Its antigen remains unknown.

Findings of the study overall: Sharing across four donors was highest in naive CD4 (roughly 5%) and lowest in memory CD8 (0.4%).

CDR1 SEHNR and CDR2 FQNEAQ come from the germline V gene (reference sequence). Trimming removed 10 bases at V and 6 bases at J, with 4 bases between. CDR3 size: 9 residues. The TCR comes from a man aged 18 to 29 in good health. Some clones in this sample may be carry-over from other donors' samples. The rearrangement uses TRBV7-9 and TRBJ2-1; D not resolved. Sequenced material: naive CD4+ T cells from PBMCs. Indicated subset: CD45RA+ positively selected. CDR3 in DNA: TGTGCCAATAGCAATGAGCAGTTCTTC. This sequence encodes CANSNEQFF.